The clone carrying this T cell receptor beta chain has only a few counts. Its target is unknown. The data were taken from a study of cytomegalovirus exposure and HLA in healthy donors. The study's findings and limits: Later analysis associated a missense DCLRE1C variant with TCR beta V- and J-gene trimming. Because they were indistinguishable, some V segments, including TRBV6-2 and TRBV6-3, were excluded. Many donors carried some public TCRs, although rarity characterized most TCR sequences.

Trimming removed 3 bases at V and 4 bases at J, with 15 bases between. The CDR3 is 15 amino acids. Germline-derived CDR1 and CDR2 are LNHDA and SQIVND (reference sequence). PCR used 60 Vbeta primers and 13 Jbeta primers. Assay used: immunoSEQ multiplex PCR; TCRdb lists only in-frame clones, some missing. The top ten hold 9.5% to 13% of the sample, which has some 120,000 clones, roughly three quarters seen once. The V and J genes are TRBV19 and TRBJ2-5; TRBD2 is a possible D gene (6 bases). The clonotype comes from a young man in good health and CMV-seropositive. The sample was PBMCs. CDR3: CASSIAGSMGETQYF. CDR3 in DNA: TGTGCCAGTAGTATTGCCGGGAGCATGGGAGAGACCCAGTACTTC.